A selection of T cell receptor beta chains follows, all from one sample in a study of control samples from healthy donors and cancer patients. Clones were read by immunoSEQ multiplex PCR, and TCRdb kept only the in-frame ones, dropping some. This sample has 50,000 to 55,000 clones, with roughly 89% found just once. Material: PBMCs. These receptors all stem from a middle-aged man with colorectal cancer. The CDR3 runs from the conserved cysteine through the conserved F or W. The D gene is left open where the match is weak. Size tells how often a clone was seen (once, few, many) or the class of an expanded clone, and some rows leave it out.

D gene: NA
clone size: NA
J gene: TRBJ1-1
V gene: TRBV5-1
CDR3 protein: CASSFRPGINTEAFF
CDR3 DNA: TGCGCCAGCAGCTTTAGGCCGGGGATTAACACTGAAGCTTTCTTT

D gene: NA
clone size: NA
J gene: TRBJ2-7
V gene: TRBV5-1
CDR3 protein: CASSSTPSSYEQYF
CDR3 DNA: TGCGCCAGCAGCTCTACTCCTAGCTCCTACGAGCAGTACTTC

D gene: NA
clone size: NA
J gene: TRBJ1-3
V gene: TRBV23-1
CDR3 protein: CASSQSKGYSGNTIYF
CDR3 DNA: TGCGCCAGCAGTCAATCGAAGGGGTATTCTGGAAACACCATATATTTT

D gene: NA
clone size: NA
J gene: TRBJ1-1
V gene: TRBV11-2
CDR3 protein: CASSFTPGDEAFF
CDR3 DNA: TGTGCCAGCAGCTTTACTCCCGGCGATGAAGCTTTCTTT

D gene: NA
clone size: NA
J gene: TRBJ1-4
V gene: TRBV9
CDR3 protein: CASSVGTAIDEKLFF
CDR3 DNA: TGTGCCAGCAGCGTAGGAACGGCCATAGATGAAAAACTGTTTTTT

D gene: TRBD2
clone size: NA
J gene: TRBJ2-1
V gene: TRBV11-2
CDR3 protein: CASSSSGNRGEQFF
CDR3 DNA: TGTGCCAGCAGCTCTAGCGGGAACCGGGGTGAGCAGTTCTTC

D gene: NA
clone size: NA
J gene: TRBJ1-1
V gene: TRBV3-1/TRBV3-2
CDR3 protein: CASSQEPTGSTEAFF
CDR3 DNA: TGTGCCAGCAGCCAAGAACCGACAGGCTCCACTGAAGCTTTCTTT

D gene: NA
clone size: NA
J gene: TRBJ1-6
V gene: TRBV13
CDR3 protein: CASSPGSSYNSPLHF
CDR3 DNA: TGTGCCAGCAGCCCGGGGAGCTCCTATAATTCACCCCTCCACTTT

D gene: NA
clone size: once
J gene: TRBJ2-5
V gene: TRBV18
CDR3 protein: CASSPGKVLQETQYF
CDR3 DNA: TGTGCCAGCTCACCAGGAAAGGTACTCCAAGAGACCCAGTACTTC

D gene: NA
clone size: NA
J gene: TRBJ2-3
V gene: TRBV29-1
CDR3 protein: CSVAGSPIVTDTQYF
CDR3 DNA: TGCAGCGTTGCCGGGAGTCCTATTGTCACAGATACGCAGTATTTT